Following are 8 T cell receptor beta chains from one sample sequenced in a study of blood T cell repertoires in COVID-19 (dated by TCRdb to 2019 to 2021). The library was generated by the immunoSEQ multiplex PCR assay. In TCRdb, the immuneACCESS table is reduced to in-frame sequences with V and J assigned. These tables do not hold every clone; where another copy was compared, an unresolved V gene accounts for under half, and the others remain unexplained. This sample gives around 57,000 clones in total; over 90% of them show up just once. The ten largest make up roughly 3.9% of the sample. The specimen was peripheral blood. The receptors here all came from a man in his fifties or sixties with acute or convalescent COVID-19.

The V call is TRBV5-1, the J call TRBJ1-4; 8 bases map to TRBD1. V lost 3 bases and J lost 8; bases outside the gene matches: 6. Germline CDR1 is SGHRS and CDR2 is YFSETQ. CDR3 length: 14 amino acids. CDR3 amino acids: CASSYLDREEKLFF. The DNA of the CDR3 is TGCGCCAGCAGCTATCTGGACAGGGAAGAAAAACTGTTTTTT.

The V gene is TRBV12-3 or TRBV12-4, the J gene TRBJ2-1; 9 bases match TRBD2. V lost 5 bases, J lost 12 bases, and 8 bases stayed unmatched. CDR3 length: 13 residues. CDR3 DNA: TGTGCCAGCAGTAGCGGGAGGTCCGGGGGGCAGTTCTTC. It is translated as CASSSGRSGGQFF.

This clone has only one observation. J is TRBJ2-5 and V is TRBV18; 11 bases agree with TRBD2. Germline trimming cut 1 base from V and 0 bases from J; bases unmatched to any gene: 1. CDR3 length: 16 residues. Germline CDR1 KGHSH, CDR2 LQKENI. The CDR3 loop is CASSPRLAGNQETQYF. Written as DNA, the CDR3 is TGTGCCAGCTCACCACGACTAGCGGGAAACCAAGAGACCCAGTACTTC.

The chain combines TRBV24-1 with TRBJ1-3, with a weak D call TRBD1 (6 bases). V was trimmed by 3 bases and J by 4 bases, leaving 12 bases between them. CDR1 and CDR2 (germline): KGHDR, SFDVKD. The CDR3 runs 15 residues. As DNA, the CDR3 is TGTGCCACCAGTGATGAACAGGGACCCGGAAACACCATATATTTT. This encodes CATSDEQGPGNTIYF.

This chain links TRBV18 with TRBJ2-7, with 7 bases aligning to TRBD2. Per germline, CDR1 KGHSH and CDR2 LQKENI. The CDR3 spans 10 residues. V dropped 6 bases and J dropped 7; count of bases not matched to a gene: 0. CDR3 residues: CASSGGEQYF. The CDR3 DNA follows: TGTGCCAGCTCCGGGGGGGAGCAGTACTTC. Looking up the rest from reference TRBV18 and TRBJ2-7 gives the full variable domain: NAGVMQNPRHLVRRRGQEARLRCSPMKGHSHVYWYRQLPEEGLKFMVYLQKENIIDESGMPKERFSAEFPKEGPSILRIQQVVRGDSAAYFCASSGGEQYFGPGTRLTVT.

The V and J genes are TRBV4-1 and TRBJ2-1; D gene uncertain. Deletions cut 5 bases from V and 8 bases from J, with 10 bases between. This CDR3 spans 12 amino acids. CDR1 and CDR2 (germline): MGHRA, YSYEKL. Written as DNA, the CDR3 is TGCGCCAGCAGCTCCCTAGGCGATGAGCAGTTCTTC. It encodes CASSSLGDEQFF.

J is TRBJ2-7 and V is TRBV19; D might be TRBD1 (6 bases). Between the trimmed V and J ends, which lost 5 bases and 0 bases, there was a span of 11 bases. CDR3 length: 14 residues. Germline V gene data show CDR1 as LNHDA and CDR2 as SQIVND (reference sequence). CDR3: CASSPTGTSYEQYF. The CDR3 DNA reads TGTGCCAGTAGTCCAACAGGGACCTCCTACGAGCAGTACTTC.

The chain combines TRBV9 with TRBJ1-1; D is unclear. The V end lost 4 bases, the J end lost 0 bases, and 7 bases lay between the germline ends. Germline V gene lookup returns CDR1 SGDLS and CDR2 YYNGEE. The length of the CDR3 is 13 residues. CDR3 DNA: TGTGCCAGCAGCAAGAGATTGAACACTGAAGCTTTCTTT. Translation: CASSKRLNTEAFF.